The source of this T cell receptor beta chain is a study of OX40 agonist ivuxolimab in advanced cancers. Study-wide results and caveats: Some of the lowest clonal expansion was seen in partial responders at 0.1-3.0 mg/kg.

The CDR3 contains 16 residues. Between the trimmed V and J ends, which lost 6 bases and 0 bases, there was a span of 17 bases. Germline V CDR1 and CDR2: SNHLY, FYNNEI. The method was immunoSEQ multiplex PCR; TCRdb's version includes in-frame clones alone and lacks a portion of them. The table has under 50,000 clones, roughly 79% seen once. As to this clone: The antigen is not known.

This specimen consisted of CD4+ or CD8+ T cells sorted from blood, obtained in a trial of the OX40 agonist ivuxolimab. V usage is TRBV2 and J usage is TRBJ1-1; a weak D match, TRBD1 (6 bases). The sequence derives from an adult with an advanced solid tumor such as melanoma, head and neck, liver or kidney cancer. The CDR3 region is CASRTFGGGMNTEAFF. DNA for the CDR3: TGTGCCAGCAGGACTTTCGGAGGGGGAATGAACACTGAAGCTTTCTTT.